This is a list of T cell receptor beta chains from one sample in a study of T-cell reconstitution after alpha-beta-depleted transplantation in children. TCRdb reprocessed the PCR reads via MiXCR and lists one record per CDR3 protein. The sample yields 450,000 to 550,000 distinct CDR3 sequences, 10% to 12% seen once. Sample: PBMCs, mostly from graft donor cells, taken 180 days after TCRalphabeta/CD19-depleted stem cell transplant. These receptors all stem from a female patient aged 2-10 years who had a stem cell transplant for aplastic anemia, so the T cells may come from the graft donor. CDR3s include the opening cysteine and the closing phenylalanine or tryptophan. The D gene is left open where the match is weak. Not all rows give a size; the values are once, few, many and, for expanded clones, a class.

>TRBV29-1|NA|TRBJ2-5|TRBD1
TGCAGCGGAAAGGACAGGGGGCGACAAGAGACCCAGTACTTC
CSGKDRGRQETQYF
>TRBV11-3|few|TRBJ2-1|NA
TGTGCCAGCAGCCCCGGCGGAGCGGAACAGTTCTTC
CASSPGGAEQFF
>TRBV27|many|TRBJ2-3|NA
TGTGCCAGCACGGCGTTTCGCACAGATACGCAGTATTTT
CASTAFRTDTQYF
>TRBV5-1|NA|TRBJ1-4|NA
TGCGCCAGCAGCTTGGGGCCTTTGGAAAAACTGTTTTTT
CASSLGPLEKLFF
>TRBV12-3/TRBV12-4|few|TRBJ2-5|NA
TGTGCCAGCAGTTTGACCAGCTCCCCGGAGACCCAGTACTTC
CASSLTSSPETQYF
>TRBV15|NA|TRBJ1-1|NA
TGTGCCACCAGTGAAATGAACACTGAAGCTTTCTTT
CATSEMNTEAFF
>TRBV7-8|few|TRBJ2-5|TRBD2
TGTGCCAGCAGCTTAGTCCTCGTCCTAGCGGGACTAGAGACCCAGTACTTC
CASSLVLVLAGLETQYF
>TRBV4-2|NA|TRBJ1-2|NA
TGTGCCAGCAGCCAAGAAACAGGAGAAGGCTATGGCTACACCTTC
CASSQETGEGYGYTF
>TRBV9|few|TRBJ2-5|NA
TGTGCCAGCAGCGTACGGTCGGGGTTAGAGACCCAGTACTTC
CASSVRSGLETQYF
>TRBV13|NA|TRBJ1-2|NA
TGTGCCAGCAGCTCGGAGTACCTCTATGGCTACACCTTC
CASSSEYLYGYTF
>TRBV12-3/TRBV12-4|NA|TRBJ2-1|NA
TGTGCCAGCAGTCTCAGAAACGGACATAGGAATGAGCAGTTCTTC
CASSLRNGHRNEQFF
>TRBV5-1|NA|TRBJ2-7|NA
TGCGCCAGCACTATAAATGGGTTCCGAGACGAATACGAGCAGTACTTC
CASTINGFRDEYEQYF
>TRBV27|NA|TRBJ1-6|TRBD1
TGTGCCAGTCCCTCCGGGACAGAACCTCGGAACCTAAATTCACCCCTCCACTTT
CASPSGTEPRNLNSPLHF